This T cell receptor (beta chain) was retrieved from a study of blood T cell repertoires in COVID-19. V lost 0 bases, J lost 1 base, and 11 bases lay in between. Looked up from germline, CDR1 is MGHRA and CDR2 is YSYEKL. CDR3 length equals 16 residues. Per the study methods: How many nucleated cells were present was estimated from reference gene primer amplification. The protocol was immunoSEQ multiplex PCR, while the TCRdb copy is restricted to in-frame clones and leaves out a portion. The D gene and trimming were derived from the DNA, and the V and J assignments and clone size from that table. This sample yields 150,000 to 200,000 clones, of which about 86% are seen a single time; just under 0.9% belongs to the top ten.

The receptor comes from a woman aged 18-29 years who had recovered from COVID-19. The sample comprised peripheral blood. The chain couples TRBV4-1 to TRBJ2-3, with D perhaps TRBD2 (5 bases). The CDR3 here is CASSQDGLAGTDTQYF. For the CDR3, the DNA is TGCGCCAGCAGCCAAGATGGTCTAGCAGGCACAGATACGCAGTATTTT.